The TCR beta chain described here comes from a study of Ad26.COV2.S vaccination and SARS-CoV-2 variants. About the study: Into the muscle, Ad26.COV2.S was dosed once or twice, 56 days apart. The study's findings and limits: Vaccine recipients surpassed placebo recipients in spike-specific TCR breadth.

TCRdb's table, derived via immunoSEQ multiplex PCR, lists solely in-frame clones and lacks some. Here the sample spans fewer than 400,000 clones, approximately 90% being singletons. Comment on this clone: Its antigen is unidentified.

As to treatment: around 19 received Ad26.COV2.S at low or high dose, single or two shots; roughly five received placebo; per-sample allocation not given. Sampling happened 63 days after the first vaccine or placebo injection. The donor's status was that of an adult aged 18-55 years in Boston. V was trimmed by 2 bases and J by 3 bases, leaving 10 bases between them. There are 14 residues in the CDR3. Germline CDR1 GTSNPN, CDR2 SVGIG (reference sequence). The genes are TRBV30 and TRBJ2-2; possibly TRBD1 or TRBD2 for D (5 bases each). The receptor was isolated from a person between 18 and 60 years old who received the Ad26.COV2.S COVID-19 vaccine or a placebo. The sequencing used peripheral blood, collected in a trial of Ad26.COV2.S vaccine versus placebo. The CDR3 protein is CAWSREGYTGELFF. The CDR3 DNA reads TGTGCCTGGAGTCGAGAGGGGTACACCGGGGAGCTGTTTTTT. The variable domain in full, with the rest retrieved from reference TRBV30 and TRBJ2-2, is SQTIHQWPATLVQPVGSPLSLECTVEGTSNPNLYWYRQAAGRGLQLLFYSVGIGQISSEVPQNLSASRPQDRQFILSSKKLLLSDSGFYLCAWSREGYTGELFFGEGSRLTVL.